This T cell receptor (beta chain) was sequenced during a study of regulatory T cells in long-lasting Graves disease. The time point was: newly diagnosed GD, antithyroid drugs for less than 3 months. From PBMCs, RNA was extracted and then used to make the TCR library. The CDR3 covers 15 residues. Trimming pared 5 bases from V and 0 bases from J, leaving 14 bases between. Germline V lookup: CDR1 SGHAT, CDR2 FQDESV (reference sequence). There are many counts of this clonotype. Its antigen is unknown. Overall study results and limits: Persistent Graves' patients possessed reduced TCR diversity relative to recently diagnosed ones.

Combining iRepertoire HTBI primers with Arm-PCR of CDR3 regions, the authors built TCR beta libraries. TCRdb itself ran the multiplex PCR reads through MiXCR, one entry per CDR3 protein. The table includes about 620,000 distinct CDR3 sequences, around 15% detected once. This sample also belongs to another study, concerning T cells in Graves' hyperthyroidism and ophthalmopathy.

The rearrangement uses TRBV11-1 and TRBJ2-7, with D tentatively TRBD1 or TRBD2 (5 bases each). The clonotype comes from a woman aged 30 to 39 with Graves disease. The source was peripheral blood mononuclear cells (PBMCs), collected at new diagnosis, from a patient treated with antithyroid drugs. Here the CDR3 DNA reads TGTGCCAGCAGCCCACCGTGGGACGACTCCTACGAGCAGTACTTC. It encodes CASSPPWDDSYEQYF. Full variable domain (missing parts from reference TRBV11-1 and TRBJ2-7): EAEVAQSPRYKITEKSQAVAFWCDPISGHATLYWYRQILGQGPELLVQFQDESVVDDSQLPKDRFSAERLKGVDSTLKIQPAELGDSAMYLCASSPPWDDSYEQYFGPGTRLTVT.